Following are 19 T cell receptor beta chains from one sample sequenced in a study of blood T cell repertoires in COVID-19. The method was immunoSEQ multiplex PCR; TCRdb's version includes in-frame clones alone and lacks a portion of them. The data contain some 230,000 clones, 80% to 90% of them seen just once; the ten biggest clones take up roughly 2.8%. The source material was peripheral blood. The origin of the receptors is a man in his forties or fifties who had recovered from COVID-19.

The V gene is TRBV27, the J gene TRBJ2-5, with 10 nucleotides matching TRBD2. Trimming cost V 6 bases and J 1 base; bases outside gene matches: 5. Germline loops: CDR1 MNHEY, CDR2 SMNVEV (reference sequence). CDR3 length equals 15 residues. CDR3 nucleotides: TGTGCCAGCAGCCCGACTAGCGGGTTCCAAGAGACCCAGTACTTC. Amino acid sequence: CASSPTSGFQETQYF.

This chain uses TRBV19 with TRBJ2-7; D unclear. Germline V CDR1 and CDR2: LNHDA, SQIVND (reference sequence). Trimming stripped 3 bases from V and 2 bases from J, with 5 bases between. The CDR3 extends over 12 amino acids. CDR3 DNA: TGTGCCAGTAGTATGGGCCCCTACGAGCAGTACTTC. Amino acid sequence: CASSMGPYEQYF.

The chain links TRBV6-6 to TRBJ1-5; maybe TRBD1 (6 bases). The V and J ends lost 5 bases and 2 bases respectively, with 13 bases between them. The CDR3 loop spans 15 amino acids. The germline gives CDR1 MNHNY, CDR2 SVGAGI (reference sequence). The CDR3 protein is CASSTQGRGNQPQHF. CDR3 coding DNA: TGTGCCAGCAGTACACAGGGTAGAGGCAATCAGCCCCAGCATTTT.

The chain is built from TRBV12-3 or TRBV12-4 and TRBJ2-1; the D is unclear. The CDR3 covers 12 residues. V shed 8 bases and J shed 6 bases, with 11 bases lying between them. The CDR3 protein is CASGLSVNEQFF. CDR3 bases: TGTGCCAGCGGCCTTTCCGTCAATGAGCAGTTCTTC.

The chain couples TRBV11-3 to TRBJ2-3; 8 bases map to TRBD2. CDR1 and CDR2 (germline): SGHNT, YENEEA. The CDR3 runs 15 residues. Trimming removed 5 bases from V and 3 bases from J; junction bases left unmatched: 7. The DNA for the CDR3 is TGTGCCAGCAGCCAAGCCGGGACTAGAACAGATACGCAGTATTTT. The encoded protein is CASSQAGTRTDTQYF. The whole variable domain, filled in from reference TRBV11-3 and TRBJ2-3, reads EAGVVQSPRYKIIEKKQPVAFWCNPISGHNTLYWYLQNLGQGPELLIRYENEEAVDDSQLPKDRFSAERLKGVDSTLKIQPAELGDSAVYLCASSQAGTRTDTQYFGPGTRLTVL.

DNA of the CDR3: TGTGCCAGCAGCTCCTCGGGGGGGAATTATGGCTACACCTTC. Amino acid sequence: CASSSSGGNYGYTF. The V and J genes are TRBV6-5 and TRBJ1-2, with D possibly TRBD1 on 5 matching bases. CDR1 is MNHEY and CDR2 is SVGAGI in the germline V gene. The V and J ends lost 6 bases and 5 bases respectively, with 16 bases between them. This CDR3 has 14 residues.

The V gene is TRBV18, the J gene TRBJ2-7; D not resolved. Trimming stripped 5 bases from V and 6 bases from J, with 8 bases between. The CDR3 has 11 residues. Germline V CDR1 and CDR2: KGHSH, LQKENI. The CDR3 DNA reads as TGTGCCAGCTCAGTTATGTCCGAGCAGTACTTC. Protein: CASSVMSEQYF.

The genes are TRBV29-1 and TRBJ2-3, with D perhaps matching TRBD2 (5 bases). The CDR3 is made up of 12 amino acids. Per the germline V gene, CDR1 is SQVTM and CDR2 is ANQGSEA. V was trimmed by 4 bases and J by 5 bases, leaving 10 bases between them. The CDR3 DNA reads TGCAGCGTTGGGGGAGAAGGAGATACGCAGTATTTT. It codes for CSVGGEGDTQYF.

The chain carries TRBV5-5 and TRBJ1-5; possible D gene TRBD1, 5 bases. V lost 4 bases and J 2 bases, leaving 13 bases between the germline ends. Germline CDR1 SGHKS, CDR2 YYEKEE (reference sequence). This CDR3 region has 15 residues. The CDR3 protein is CASSPGGTGNQPQHF. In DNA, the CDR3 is TGTGCCAGCAGCCCTGGGGGGACGGGCAATCAGCCCCAGCATTTT.

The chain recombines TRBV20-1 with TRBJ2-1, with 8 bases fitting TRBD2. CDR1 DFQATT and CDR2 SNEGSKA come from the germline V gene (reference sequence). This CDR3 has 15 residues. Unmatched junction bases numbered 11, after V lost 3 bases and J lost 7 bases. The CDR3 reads CSASTGTSRSNEQFF. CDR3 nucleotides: TGCAGTGCTAGTACAGGGACTAGTAGATCGAATGAGCAGTTCTTC.

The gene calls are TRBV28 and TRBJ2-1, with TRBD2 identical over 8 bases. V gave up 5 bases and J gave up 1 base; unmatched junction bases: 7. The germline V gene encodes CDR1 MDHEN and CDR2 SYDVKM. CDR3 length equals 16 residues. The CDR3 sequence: CASSAPGGPSYNEQFF. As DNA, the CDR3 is TGTGCCAGCAGTGCCCCGGGAGGGCCTTCCTACAATGAGCAGTTCTTC.

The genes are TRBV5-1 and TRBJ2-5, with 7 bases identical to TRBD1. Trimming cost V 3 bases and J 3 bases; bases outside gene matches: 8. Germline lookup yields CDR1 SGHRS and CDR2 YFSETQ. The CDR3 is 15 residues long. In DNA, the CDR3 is TGCGCCAGCAGCTCAGGGGGTGGCACCAAAGAGACCCAGTACTTC. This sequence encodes CASSSGGGTKETQYF.

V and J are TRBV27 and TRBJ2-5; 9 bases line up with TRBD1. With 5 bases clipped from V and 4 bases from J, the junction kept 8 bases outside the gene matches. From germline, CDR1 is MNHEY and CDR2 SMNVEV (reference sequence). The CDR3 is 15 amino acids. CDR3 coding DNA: TGTGCCAGCAGTACCGGACAGGGGCGGACAGAGACCCAGTACTTC. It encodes CASSTGQGRTETQYF.

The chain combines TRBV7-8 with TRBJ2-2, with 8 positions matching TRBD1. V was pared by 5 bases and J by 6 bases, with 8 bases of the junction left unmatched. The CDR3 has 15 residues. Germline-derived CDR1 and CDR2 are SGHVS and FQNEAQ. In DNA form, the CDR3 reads TGTGCCAGCAGCCAGCAGGGGGCGCAATCCGGGGAGCTGTTTTTT. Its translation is CASSQQGAQSGELFF.

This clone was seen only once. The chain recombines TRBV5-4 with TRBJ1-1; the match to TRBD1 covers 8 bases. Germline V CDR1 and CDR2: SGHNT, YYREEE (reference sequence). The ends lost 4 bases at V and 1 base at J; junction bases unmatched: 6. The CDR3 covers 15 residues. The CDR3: CASSPYRGTNTEAFF. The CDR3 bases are TGTGCCAGCAGCCCCTACAGGGGGACGAACACTGAAGCTTTCTTT.

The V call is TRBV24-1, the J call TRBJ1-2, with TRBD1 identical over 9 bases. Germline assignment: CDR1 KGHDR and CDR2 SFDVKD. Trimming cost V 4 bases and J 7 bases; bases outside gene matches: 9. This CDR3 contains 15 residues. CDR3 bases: TGTGCCACCAGTGACCCGGGACAGGGAGCCGGTGGCTACACCTTC. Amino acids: CATSDPGQGAGGYTF.

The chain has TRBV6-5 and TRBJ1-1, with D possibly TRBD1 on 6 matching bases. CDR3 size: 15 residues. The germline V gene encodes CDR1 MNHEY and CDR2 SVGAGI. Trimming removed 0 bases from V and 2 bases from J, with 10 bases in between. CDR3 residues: CASSYSAGDNTEAFF. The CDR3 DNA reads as TGTGCCAGCAGTTACTCCGCAGGGGATAACACTGAAGCTTTCTTT.

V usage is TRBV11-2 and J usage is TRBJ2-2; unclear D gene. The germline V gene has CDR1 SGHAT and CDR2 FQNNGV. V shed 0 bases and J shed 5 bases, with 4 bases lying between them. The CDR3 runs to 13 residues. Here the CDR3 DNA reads TGTGCCAGCAGCTTAGATAGAACCGGGGAGCTGTTTTTT. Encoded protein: CASSLDRTGELFF.

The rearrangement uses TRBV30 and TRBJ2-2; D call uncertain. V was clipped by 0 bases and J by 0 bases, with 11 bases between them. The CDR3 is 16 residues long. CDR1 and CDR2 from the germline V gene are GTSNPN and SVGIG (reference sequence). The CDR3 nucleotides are TGTGCCTGGAGTGTACAGCCGGAAACGAACACCGGGGAGCTGTTTTTT. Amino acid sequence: CAWSVQPETNTGELFF.